The 6 T cell receptor beta chains reported below all come from one sample, sequenced in a study of blood T cells in healthy people across ages. It was with a sample-barcoded 5' primer and a J-beta primer mix that a second PCR of about 6 to 12 cycles was run. TCRdb recomputed calls from the 5' RACE reads with MiXCR, one row per CDR3 protein. The sample holds roughly 800,000 distinct CDR3 sequences, 55% to 70% seen once. Sequenced input: blood. These receptors were obtained from a man aged 25 to 45 in good health.

The table lists this clonotype with a few counts. The chain employs TRBV7-2 and TRBJ2-3; D unclear. The CDR3 has 16 amino acids. V lost 3 bases to trimming and J lost 2 bases, with 15 bases between them. Germline-derived CDR1 and CDR2 are SGHTA and FQGNSA. The CDR3 region has the DNA TGTGCCAGCAGCTTTAATTTACCTGCGATCACAGATACGCAGTATTTT. Its protein is CASSFNLPAITDTQYF.

The chain joins TRBV28 to TRBJ1-2; D gene uncertain. This CDR3 spans 13 amino acids. CDR1 is MDHEN and CDR2 is SYDVKM in the germline V gene. The germline V and J ends were trimmed by 5 bases and 5 bases, with 12 bases remaining between them. The CDR3 DNA reads TGTGCCAGCAGTCAAAAAACAAGATATGGCTACACCTTC. Translated, it gives CASSQKTRYGYTF.

The chain links TRBV10-3 to TRBJ2-1, with D tentatively TRBD2 (6 bases). The CDR3 has 14 residues. V dropped 1 base and J dropped 4 bases, with 8 bases sitting between them. Germline V gene data show CDR1 as ENHRY and CDR2 as SYGVKD. The CDR3 loop is CAISEWGVYNEQFF. Here the CDR3 DNA reads TGTGCCATCAGTGAGTGGGGGGTTTACAATGAGCAGTTCTTC.

The chain uses TRBV7-9 and TRBJ2-3; D is uncertain. CDR3 length equals 11 residues. In germline, CDR1 is SEHNR, CDR2 FQNEAQ (reference sequence). Trimming removed 5 bases at V and 9 bases at J, with 9 bases between. CDR3 in amino acids: CASSEIGTQYF. The DNA for the CDR3 is TGTGCCAGCAGCGAAATAGGGACGCAGTATTTT.

The rearrangement links TRBV4-2 to TRBJ1-2; the D is unclear. CDR1 and CDR2 (germline): LGHNA, YNFKEQ. The V gene lost 1 base and the J gene lost 6 bases, with 24 bases spanning the gap. The CDR3 contains 18 residues. CDR3 DNA: TGTGCCAGCAGCCAAGTCTCTGCTGACGGAGCTAATGATGATGGCTACACCTTC. Residues: CASSQVSADGANDDGYTF.

This sequence joins TRBV27 and TRBJ1-2; no reliable D call. CDR3 length: 12 residues. The ends were cut back, 5 bases at V and 6 bases at J, with 10 bases in the middle. The germline V gene has CDR1 MNHEY and CDR2 SMNVEV (reference sequence). This chain's CDR3 is CASSGGFDGYTF. CDR3 nucleotide sequence: TGTGCCAGCAGTGGAGGTTTCGATGGCTACACCTTC.